This T cell receptor (beta chain) originates from a study of T and B cells in COVID-19 patients. This clonotype is termed medium-sized. The CDR3 runs to 14 residues. Germline V gives CDR1 LNHDA, CDR2 SQIVND (reference sequence). V lost 5 bases and J lost 4; bases outside the gene matches: 6. TRB rearrangements were amplified by multiplex PCR with BIOMED2 TRB-A/B primers. TCRdb recomputed calls from the multiplex PCR reads with MiXCR, one row per CDR3 protein. The sample includes around 1,900 distinct CDR3 sequences, 23% of them seen just once. Each TRB amplification used roughly 240-550 ng of genomic DNA from blood.

Sequenced sample: blood. This clonotype was obtained from a human donor with active COVID-19. The V and J genes are TRBV19 and TRBJ2-7; TRBD2 aligns across 9 bases. The CDR3, as DNA: TGTGCCAGTAGTCCCGGACTAGCGCAATACGAGCAGTACTTC. Protein product: CASSPGLAQYEQYF.